The 10 T cell receptor beta chains reported below all come from one sample, sequenced in a study of Tregs in tolerant kidney transplant recipients. The assay was immunoSEQ multiplex PCR, and TCRdb's table has in-frame clones only and misses some. The sample contains tens of thousands of clones, approximately 93% of which appear only once. The specimen was CD4+ T cells from blood, collected before the transplant. The receptors originated from a human donor who received a combined kidney and bone marrow transplant.

This chain uses TRBV5-1 with TRBJ2-3; D call uncertain. Germline lookup yields CDR1 SGHRS and CDR2 YFSETQ. V lost 2 bases, J lost 1 base, and 11 bases lay in between. CDR3 size: 15 residues. CDR3 nucleotide sequence: TGCGCCAGCAGCTTTGGCAGCCGGGGCACAGATACGCAGTATTTT. As protein: CASSFGSRGTDTQYF.

The chain links TRBV11-1 to TRBJ2-1; TRBD2 matches at 11 bases. The CDR3 loop spans 14 amino acids. The J segment lost 9 bases and the V segment lost 4 bases, leaving 5 bases of the junction unmatched. Germline CDR1 SGHAT, CDR2 FQDESV (reference sequence). For the CDR3, the DNA is TGTGCCAGCAGCTATGGGACTAGCGGTCCTGAGCAGTTCTTC. It encodes CASSYGTSGPEQFF.

The J gene is TRBJ2-1, the V gene TRBV9, with TRBD2 as a possible D gene (6 bases). Trimming removed 0 bases from V and 5 bases from J, with 12 bases in between. The CDR3 runs to 15 residues. Germline V gene lookup returns CDR1 SGDLS and CDR2 YYNGEE. As DNA, the CDR3 is TGTGCCAGCAGCGTAGGTAGCGGAGCAAACAATGAGCAGTTCTTC. This codes for CASSVGSGANNEQFF.

This chain links TRBV4-1 with TRBJ2-7; maybe TRBD1 (6 bases). This CDR3 comprises 16 residues. Germline CDR1 and CDR2: MGHRA and YSYEKL. V was shortened by 0 bases and J by 2 bases, with 14 bases between the two germline ends. The DNA for the CDR3 is TGCGCCAGCAGCCAAGATCACGACAGGAAAGCCTACGAGCAGTACTTC. Translation gives CASSQDHDRKAYEQYF.

The chain employs TRBV19 and TRBJ2-2, with D perhaps TRBD1 (6 bases). This CDR3 region has 16 residues. Per germline, CDR1 LNHDA and CDR2 SQIVND (reference sequence). The V and J ends lost 4 bases and 7 bases respectively, with 19 bases between them. The CDR3 protein is CASSTGQFSNGGELFF. DNA of the CDR3: TGTGCCAGTAGTACAGGACAGTTTTCGAACGGCGGGGAGCTGTTTTTT. The full variable domain, completed using reference TRBV19 and TRBJ2-2, is DGGITQSPKYLFRKEGQNVTLSCEQNLNHDAMYWYRQDPGQGLRLIYYSQIVNDFQKGDIAEGYSVSREKKESFPLTVTSAQKNPTAFYLCASSTGQFSNGGELFFGEGSRLTVL.

This clone was detected once. The junction does not match germline at one end; this may be a read error. This chain connects TRBV6-1 to TRBJ1-1, with a possible D match to TRBD1 (6 bases). The CDR3 covers 13 residues. The germline gives CDR1 MNHNS, CDR2 SASEGT. CDR3 sequence (DNA): TGTGCCAGCAGAGAAGGGACACACGCTGAAGCTTTCTTT. Its protein is CASREGTHAEAFF.

This sequence joins TRBV18 and TRBJ2-1, with 9 bases identical to TRBD2. V trimming: 6 bases; J trimming: 9 bases; junction bases outside the gene matches: 9. CDR1 is KGHSH, CDR2 LQKENI, per germline. The CDR3 consists of 14 residues. The CDR3 bases are TGTGCCAGCTCCCCTAGCGGGGCTGGGGGTGAGCAGTTCTTC. It specifies CASSPSGAGGEQFF.

J is TRBJ1-4 and V is TRBV18; tentative D call: TRBD1 (5 bases). V was trimmed by 3 bases and J by 5 bases, leaving 13 bases between them. There are 15 residues in the CDR3. CDR1 KGHSH and CDR2 LQKENI come from the germline V gene. CDR3 nucleotide sequence: TGTGCCAGCTCACCCAGGACACCGGCAAATGAAAAACTGTTTTTT. Translated, it gives CASSPRTPANEKLFF.

This chain's CDR3 is CSVEAAYEQYF. As DNA, the CDR3 is TGCAGCGTGGAGGCAGCCTACGAGCAGTACTTC. The chain has TRBV29-1 and TRBJ2-7; maybe TRBD2 (5 bases). CDR1 SQVTM and CDR2 ANQGSEA come from the germline V gene. This CDR3 is 11 amino acids long. V lost 6 bases to trimming and J lost 2 bases, with 8 bases between them.

The J gene is TRBJ1-2, the V gene TRBV7-3; the D gene is possibly TRBD1 (5 bases). The CDR3 extends over 13 amino acids. Germline loops: CDR1 SGHTA, CDR2 FQGTGA. V was cut by 6 bases and J by 3 bases, with 11 bases left in between. For the CDR3, the DNA is TGTGCCAGCAGTCGCGGCAGGGACTATGGCTACACCTTC. Its protein is CASSRGRDYGYTF. The whole variable domain, filled in from reference TRBV7-3 and TRBJ1-2, reads GAGVSQTPSNKVTEKGKYVELRCDPISGHTALYWYRQSLGQGPEFLIYFQGTGAADDSGLPNDRFFAVRPEGSVSTLKIQRTERGDSAVYLCASSRGRDYGYTFGSGTRLTVV.